The 25 T cell receptor beta chains below come from one sample, sequenced in a study of blood T cell repertoires in COVID-19. Profiling relied on immunoSEQ multiplex PCR, and the TCRdb table lists in-frame clones only, not all of them. The table has around 270,000 clones, roughly 84% seen once. Material: peripheral blood. These receptor sequences come from a middle-aged woman who had recovered from COVID-19.

The chain links TRBV5-1 to TRBJ2-7, with D possibly matching TRBD1 (5 bases). Per the germline V gene, CDR1 is SGHRS and CDR2 is YFSETQ. The V gene lost 0 bases and the J gene lost 3 bases, with 13 bases spanning the gap. This CDR3 is built from 15 residues. DNA for the CDR3: TGCGCCAGCAGCTTGGATCAGGGATCAGTCTACGAGCAGTACTTC. Translating it yields CASSLDQGSVYEQYF.

The chain employs TRBV30 and TRBJ1-5, with D possibly matching TRBD1 (5 bases). V was pared by 2 bases and J by 2 bases, with 7 bases between. The CDR3 length is 13 residues. CDR1 is GTSNPN, CDR2 SVGIG, per germline (reference sequence). This chain's CDR3 is CAWSSRGNQPQHF. The CDR3, as DNA: TGTGCCTGGAGTAGCAGGGGCAATCAGCCCCAGCATTTT.

The chain links TRBV19 to TRBJ2-1; unclear D gene. Germline V gene sequence: CDR1 LNHDA, CDR2 SQIVND (reference sequence). Trimming took off 3 bases at V and 11 bases at J, with 8 bases between the two ends. This CDR3 contains 11 residues. This chain's CDR3 is CASSIALKQFF. In DNA form, the CDR3 reads TGTGCCAGTAGTATCGCACTTAAGCAGTTCTTC.

This clone appeared a single time. V and J are TRBV18 and TRBJ1-5; 8 nucleotides agree with TRBD1. In germline, CDR1 is KGHSH, CDR2 LQKENI. This CDR3 is built from 15 residues. V was clipped by 5 bases and J by 4 bases; unmatched bases: 7. CDR3 DNA: TGTGCCAGCTCAACTGGACAGGGTAATAATCAGCCCCAGCATTTT. It translates to CASSTGQGNNQPQHF. Supplemented by reference TRBV18 and TRBJ1-5, the full variable domain reads NAGVMQNPRHLVRRRGQEARLRCSPMKGHSHVYWYRQLPEEGLKFMVYLQKENIIDESGMPKERFSAEFPKEGPSILRIQQVVRGDSAAYFCASSTGQGNNQPQHFGDGTRLSIL.

The chain combines TRBV7-9 with TRBJ1-4; D remains ambiguous. V dropped 4 bases and J dropped 3 bases, with 21 bases sitting between them. The germline V gene encodes CDR1 SEHNR and CDR2 FQNEAQ (reference sequence). This CDR3 comprises 18 residues. This CDR3 reads CASSWVRGGQLSNEKLFF. The DNA for the CDR3 is TGTGCCAGCAGCTGGGTGCGCGGCGGCCAGCTATCTAATGAAAAACTGTTTTTT.

The chain employs TRBV15 and TRBJ1-2; maybe TRBD1 (5 bases). This CDR3 region has 15 residues. Germline-derived CDR1 and CDR2 are LNHNV and YYDKDF (reference sequence). V was trimmed by 1 base and J by 3 bases, leaving 12 bases between them. CDR3 region: CATSRGGGADYGYTF. CDR3 nucleotides: TGTGCCACCAGCAGAGGGGGAGGGGCGGACTATGGCTACACCTTC.

The chain recombines TRBV25-1 with TRBJ2-5, with a weak D call TRBD2 (6 bases). The V and J ends lost 2 bases and 0 bases respectively, with 10 bases between them. The CDR3 extends over 15 amino acids. Germline CDR1 and CDR2: MGHDK and SYGVNS. CDR3 region: CASSELALYQETQYF. In DNA form, the CDR3 reads TGTGCCAGCAGTGAACTAGCGTTATACCAAGAGACCCAGTACTTC.

This chain links TRBV30 with TRBJ1-2, with 7 positions matching TRBD1. The germline gives CDR1 GTSNPN, CDR2 SVGIG (reference sequence). CDR3 size: 13 residues. The V segment lost 5 bases and the J segment 4 bases; nucleotides outside the gene matches: 7. This CDR3 is CAWGVGGSYGYTF. Here the CDR3 DNA reads TGTGCCTGGGGAGTAGGGGGCTCCTATGGCTACACCTTC. Drawing the rest from reference TRBV30 and TRBJ1-2, the complete variable domain is SQTIHQWPATLVQPVGSPLSLECTVEGTSNPNLYWYRQAAGRGLQLLFYSVGIGQISSEVPQNLSASRPQDRQFILSSKKLLLSDSGFYLCAWGVGGSYGYTFGSGTRLTVV.

This chain links TRBV7-8 with TRBJ2-7; 9 bases agree with TRBD1. Germline-derived CDR1 and CDR2 are SGHVS and FQNEAQ. CDR3 length: 17 amino acids. Unmatched junction bases numbered 10, after V lost 2 bases and J lost 2 bases. The CDR3 sequence is CASSLQAYRGPPYEQYF. In nucleotides, the CDR3 is TGTGCCAGCAGCTTACAGGCGTACAGGGGGCCTCCCTACGAGCAGTACTTC. The entire variable domain, with the rest obtained from reference TRBV7-8 and TRBJ2-7, is as follows: GAGVSQSPRYKVAKRGQDVALRCDPISGHVSLFWYQQALGQGPEFLTYFQNEAQLDKSGLPSDRFFAERPEGSVSTLKIQRTQQEDSAVYLCASSLQAYRGPPYEQYFGPGTRLTVT.

The chain has TRBV6-5 and TRBJ1-1, with 7 bases matching TRBD1. The CDR3 consists of 14 residues. V lost 5 bases and J lost 3; bases outside the gene matches: 6. Germline V gives CDR1 MNHEY, CDR2 SVGAGI. For the CDR3, the DNA is TGTGCCAGCAGTAAACAGGGGCTGGACACTGAAGCTTTCTTT. This gives the protein CASSKQGLDTEAFF.

The sample holds many counts of this clone. The chain is built from TRBV6-4 and TRBJ2-6, with D possibly matching TRBD1 (5 bases). Trimming removed 2 bases from V and 0 bases from J, with 5 bases in between. The CDR3 is 15 amino acids. The germline V gene has CDR1 MRHNA and CDR2 SNTAGT. CDR3 in DNA: TGTGCCAGCAGTGACGACAGCTCTGGGGCCAACGTCCTGACTTTC. Its translation: CASSDDSSGANVLTF.

The chain carries TRBV6-5 and TRBJ2-7; tentative D call: TRBD1 (5 bases). Germline V CDR1 and CDR2: MNHEY, SVGAGI. V shed 7 bases and J shed 1 base, with 11 bases lying between them. This CDR3 spans 13 amino acids. This CDR3 is CASIPAGSYEQYF. CDR3 coding DNA: TGTGCCAGCATTCCGGCAGGGTCCTACGAGCAGTACTTC.

In this sample, this clone turned up once. CDR3 amino acids: CASSHGTGGYNEQFF. The CDR3 DNA reads as TGTGCCAGCAGTCACGGGACAGGGGGCTACAATGAGCAGTTCTTC. This chain connects TRBV7-8 to TRBJ2-1; 11 positions match TRBD1. CDR3 length: 15 amino acids. V lost 6 bases and J lost 3; bases outside the gene matches: 4. CDR1 and CDR2 from the germline V gene are SGHVS and FQNEAQ.

The rearrangement joins TRBV7-2 to TRBJ2-3; D is unresolved. The CDR3 sequence is 12 residues long. The V end was cut by 2 bases, the J end by 4 bases, with 4 bases between. Germline CDR1 reads SGHTA; CDR2 reads FQGNSA. The CDR3 region is CASSLWPDTQYF. CDR3 DNA sequence: TGTGCCAGCAGCTTATGGCCAGATACGCAGTATTTT.

Only one count was recorded for this clone. This chain connects TRBV3-1 (or the pseudogene TRBV3-2) to TRBJ2-5, with 8 positions matching TRBD2. With V trimmed by 4 bases and J by 3 bases, 7 bases remained unmatched. CDR3 length equals 15 residues. From germline, CDR1 is LGHDT and CDR2 YNNKEL (reference sequence). CDR3 nucleotide sequence: TGTGCCAGCAGCCCCCGTACAGCGGGGGAAGAGACCCAGTACTTC. Translated: CASSPRTAGEETQYF.

This chain links TRBV6-5 with TRBJ2-1; TRBD2 matches 9 bases. Germline V lookup: CDR1 MNHEY, CDR2 SVGAGI. This CDR3 is built from 15 residues. V gave up 6 bases and J gave up 6 bases; unmatched junction bases: 9. This CDR3 reads CASRPLAGTRNEQFF. CDR3 nucleotides: TGTGCCAGCAGGCCCCTAGCGGGGACGCGCAATGAGCAGTTCTTC.

The rearrangement uses TRBV6-4 and TRBJ1-2; D not certain. This CDR3 comprises 15 residues. CDR1 is MRHNA, CDR2 SNTAGT, per germline. Trimming took 6 bases from V and 5 from J, leaving 19 bases between them. CDR3 residues: CASSEGSGYGYGYTF. The CDR3 region has the DNA TGTGCCAGCAGCGAGGGTTCGGGGTACGGGTATGGCTACACCTTC.

The chain couples TRBV3-1 (or the pseudogene TRBV3-2) to TRBJ2-1; D remains ambiguous. The V gene's germline CDR1 is LGHDT and CDR2 YNNKEL (reference sequence). There are 15 residues in the CDR3. V gave up 4 bases and J gave up 4 bases, with 14 bases separating them. CDR3 loop: CASSPRGEMYNEQFF. In DNA, the CDR3 is TGTGCCAGCAGCCCGCGCGGAGAAATGTACAATGAGCAGTTCTTC.

This clone was counted only a few times. The chain is built from TRBV6-5 and TRBJ2-7; 7 bases line up with TRBD1. The CDR3 runs 15 residues. Germline V lookup: CDR1 MNHEY, CDR2 SVGAGI. The junction had 10 bases not matched to a gene; V was cut back by 6 bases and J by 2 bases. The CDR3 bases are TGTGCCAGCAGAGGGGGCGGCCTTTTTACCTACGAGCAGTACTTC. It codes for CASRGGGLFTYEQYF.

This clone has just one count. CDR3 protein: CASSWNAGQGNTEAFF. CDR3 DNA: TGCGCCAGCAGCTGGAATGCAGGACAGGGGAACACTGAAGCTTTCTTT. The chain carries TRBV5-1 and TRBJ1-1, with 8 bases identical to TRBD1. J lost 1 base, V lost 3 bases, and 8 bases had no gene match. The germline V gene encodes CDR1 SGHRS and CDR2 YFSETQ. The CDR3 spans 16 residues.

The chain carries TRBV7-2 and TRBJ2-7; 9 nucleotides line up with TRBD2. V gave up 2 bases and J gave up 2 bases; unmatched junction bases: 1. Per the germline V gene, CDR1 is SGHTA and CDR2 is FQGNSA. This CDR3 is built from 14 residues. The DNA for the CDR3 is TGTGCCAGCAGCTTATTAGCGGGGGCCTACGAGCAGTACTTC. The encoded protein is CASSLLAGAYEQYF.

CDR3 sequence reads: CATEGDTYEQYF. DNA for the CDR3: TGTGCCACAGAAGGGGACACCTACGAGCAGTACTTC. The genes are TRBV15 and TRBJ2-7; tentative D call: TRBD1 (6 bases). Per the germline V gene, CDR1 is LNHNV and CDR2 is YYDKDF (reference sequence). The CDR3 totals 12 residues. V was clipped by 9 bases and J by 2 bases, with 11 bases between them.

This rearrangement joins TRBV5-4 to TRBJ1-6, with a weak D call TRBD1 (6 bases). V shed 0 bases and J shed 0 bases, with 16 bases lying between them. The germline V gene has CDR1 SGHNT and CDR2 YYREEE (reference sequence). The CDR3 sequence is 19 residues long. The CDR3 coding sequence is TGTGCCAGCAGCTTGGGGGTCAGGGGCCCGAGCTCCTATAATTCACCCCTCCACTTT. The encoded protein is CASSLGVRGPSSYNSPLHF.

J is TRBJ2-5 and V is TRBV10-2; D gene uncertain. V shed 4 bases and J shed 5 bases, with 8 bases lying between them. Looked up from germline, CDR1 is WSHSY and CDR2 is SAAADI. CDR3 size: 12 residues. The CDR3 DNA sequence: TGCGCCAGCAGTGCGAGTGGTGAGACCCAGTACTTC. The encoded protein is CASSASGETQYF.

The gene calls are TRBV19 and TRBJ2-5, with TRBD2 as a possible D gene (5 bases). The CDR3 length is 13 residues. The V and J ends lost 6 bases and 4 bases respectively, with 12 bases between them. Germline CDR1 is LNHDA and CDR2 is SQIVND (reference sequence). Here the CDR3 DNA reads TGTGCCAGTAGCCCGATAGCGTCAGAGACCCAGTACTTC. Amino acid sequence: CASSPIASETQYF.